What follows are 21 T cell receptor beta chains derived from one specimen sequenced in a study of radiation and T cells in renal cell carcinoma (TCRdb year 2020). This specimen's time point label, per the study, means: tumor resected at nephrectomy. The sample's treatment or condition label is to be understood as: 15 Gy SBRT to primary tumor, nephrectomy 4 weeks later. The library came from the immunoSEQ multiplex PCR assay. TCRdb mirrors the immuneACCESS table, restricted to in-frame sequences. Some clones are absent from its copies; in checked studies, under half trace to an unresolved V gene, and the reason for the others is unknown. Across this sample there are 18,000 or so clones, with under 55% seen only once. The leading ten clones occupy 12% of the sample. The source was tumor tissue, collected from a patient whose treatment included radiotherapy and nephrectomy. The receptor set was obtained from a man aged 50 to 59 with renal cell carcinoma.

Here the CDR3 DNA reads TGTGCCAGCTCCCCCCACAGGGAAGAGGAGAACACTGAAGCTTTCTTT. It codes for CASSPHREEENTEAFF. The rearrangement uses TRBV18 and TRBJ1-1; D might be TRBD1 (6 bases). The length of the CDR3 is 16 residues. CDR1 and CDR2 from the germline V gene are KGHSH and LQKENI. Trimming took off 6 bases at V and 1 base at J, with 18 bases between the two ends.

The gene calls are TRBV30 and TRBJ1-1; no clear D gene. The germline V gene has CDR1 GTSNPN and CDR2 SVGIG (reference sequence). The V gene lost 5 bases and the J gene lost 0 bases, with 10 bases spanning the gap. CDR3 length: 13 amino acids. CDR3 amino acids: CAWSTFMNTEAFF. For the CDR3, the DNA is TGTGCCTGGTCGACGTTTATGAACACTGAAGCTTTCTTT. Together with reference TRBV30 and TRBJ1-1, the CDR3 gives the full variable domain: SQTIHQWPATLVQPVGSPLSLECTVEGTSNPNLYWYRQAAGRGLQLLFYSVGIGQISSEVPQNLSASRPQDRQFILSSKKLLLSDSGFYLCAWSTFMNTEAFFGQGTRLTVV.

This clone occurred a few times. The CDR3 sequence: CSADGYTF. As DNA, the CDR3 is TGCAGCGCCGATGGCTACACCTTC. J is TRBJ1-2 and V is TRBV29-1; D not certain. The germline V gene has CDR1 SQVTM and CDR2 ANQGSEA. The CDR3 is made up of 8 amino acids. V was shortened by 7 bases and J by 6 bases, with 3 bases between the two germline ends.

This clone came up a few times. The rearrangement links TRBV5-5 to TRBJ1-3; D unresolved. The CDR3 has 14 amino acids. Germline CDR1 reads SGHKS; CDR2 reads YYEKEE (reference sequence). The V and J ends lost 4 bases and 4 bases respectively, with 12 bases between them. Here the CDR3 DNA reads TGTGCCAGCAGCCCATGGGGAGCGGGAAACACCATATATTTT. As protein: CASSPWGAGNTIYF.

Within the sample, this clone is medium-sized. The V call is TRBV29-1, the J call TRBJ2-7, with TRBD2 matching over 7 bases. Germline V gene lookup returns CDR1 SQVTM and CDR2 ANQGSEA. V was pared by 7 bases and J by 9 bases, with 12 bases of the junction left unmatched. The CDR3 consists of 12 residues. DNA for the CDR3: TGCAGCGCCGGTCCAGCGGGGAGCGGGCAGTACTTC. It is translated as CSAGPAGSGQYF.

The genes are TRBV29-1 and TRBJ1-2; D not certain. The germline V and J ends were trimmed by 5 bases and 2 bases, with 9 bases remaining between them. Germline CDR1 reads SQVTM; CDR2 reads ANQGSEA. This CDR3 is 12 amino acids long. The DNA of the CDR3 is TGCAGCGTTCCCCACAGCAACTATGGCTACACCTTC. It is translated as CSVPHSNYGYTF.

The rearrangement links TRBV7-9 to TRBJ2-1; 9 bases are a match to TRBD2. V was pared by 1 base and J by 7 bases, with 2 bases of the junction left unmatched. This CDR3 region has 14 residues. Germline assignment: CDR1 SEHNR and CDR2 FQNEAQ (reference sequence). CDR3 protein: CASSLGLAGNEQFF. As DNA, the CDR3 is TGTGCCAGCAGCTTAGGTCTAGCGGGGAATGAGCAGTTCTTC. Complete variable domain (other parts from reference TRBV7-9 and TRBJ2-1): DTGVSQNPRHKITKRGQNVTFRCDPISEHNRLYWYRQTLGQGPEFLTYFQNEAQLEKSRLLSDRFSAERPKGSFSTLEIQRTEQGDSAMYLCASSLGLAGNEQFFGPGTRLTVL.

The rearrangement uses TRBV5-1 and TRBJ2-1; D is tentatively TRBD1 or TRBD2 (6 bases each). The V gene's germline CDR1 is SGHRS and CDR2 YFSETQ. V lost 4 bases and J 0 bases, leaving 20 bases between the germline ends. The CDR3 sequence is 18 residues long. This chain's CDR3 is CASSMGGPGTSSYNEQFF. CDR3 coding DNA: TGCGCCAGCAGCATGGGGGGTCCCGGGACATCCTCCTACAATGAGCAGTTCTTC.

The V call is TRBV7-2, the J call TRBJ2-3; D remains unclear. V lost 5 bases and J lost 2, with 11 bases in between. The CDR3 runs to 14 residues. Germline assignment: CDR1 SGHTA and CDR2 FQGNSA. CDR3 DNA: TGTGCCAGCAGCCATAAAAGGACCACAGATACGCAGTATTTT. Encoded protein: CASSHKRTTDTQYF.

This clone was recorded a few times. J is TRBJ2-2 and V is TRBV4-3; 10 nucleotides match TRBD2. In germline, CDR1 is LGHNA, CDR2 YSLEER. After removal of 5 bases from V and 7 bases from J, the junction contained 7 bases not matched to a gene. The CDR3 runs 15 residues. The CDR3 sequence: CASSVSGGTSGELFF. The CDR3 nucleotides read TGCGCCAGCAGCGTTAGCGGGGGGACAAGCGGGGAGCTGTTTTTT.

There are a few counts of this clone. The J gene is TRBJ2-3, the V gene TRBV11-1; the match to TRBD2 covers 9 bases. The CDR3 is 15 amino acids. V was pared by 5 bases and J by 2 bases, with 5 bases of the junction left unmatched. CDR1 is SGHAT, CDR2 FQDESV, per germline (reference sequence). The CDR3 spells CASSKTSGHTDTQYF. As DNA, the CDR3 is TGTGCCAGCAGCAAGACTAGCGGCCACACAGATACGCAGTATTTT.

By proportion, this clone is medium-sized (0.01 to 0.1%). The chain carries TRBV5-1 and TRBJ1-4; D is undetermined. Looked up from germline, CDR1 is SGHRS and CDR2 is YFSETQ. The CDR3 is 13 amino acids. The V gene lost 4 bases and the J gene lost 6 bases, with 10 bases spanning the gap. The CDR3 DNA is TGCGCCAGCAGCCTAGGGATTGATGAAAAACTGTTTTTT. Its translation is CASSLGIDEKLFF.

The chain recombines TRBV7-9 with TRBJ2-5; D is possibly TRBD1 (5 bases). V was shortened by 2 bases and J by 1 base, with 8 bases between the two germline ends. CDR3 length: 14 residues. Germline values: CDR1 SEHNR, CDR2 FQNEAQ (reference sequence). The CDR3 DNA reads TGTGCCAGCAGCTTACAGGGCACCCAAGAGACCCAGTACTTC. Residues: CASSLQGTQETQYF.

This clone is categorized as medium-sized. Other DNA sequences in the sample encode the same CDR3. The genes are TRBV9 and TRBJ1-2, with 7 bases that match TRBD1. Trimming removed 4 bases from V and 2 bases from J; junction bases left unmatched: 2. Germline assignment: CDR1 SGDLS and CDR2 YYNGEE. The CDR3 totals 13 residues. CDR3 DNA: TGTGCCAGCAGCTCGACAGGGAACTATGGCTACACCTTC. This sequence encodes CASSSTGNYGYTF. The variable domain in full, completed from reference TRBV9 and TRBJ1-2, reads DSGVTQTPKHLITATGQRVTLRCSPRSGDLSVYWYQQSLDQGLQFLIQYYNGEERAKGNILERFSAQQFPDLHSELNLSSLELGDSALYFCASSSTGNYGYTFGSGTRLTVV.

The chain carries TRBV5-4 and TRBJ1-2; D might be TRBD1 (5 bases). Germline V CDR1 and CDR2: SGHNT, YYREEE (reference sequence). Trimming pared 3 bases from V and 3 bases from J, leaving 15 bases between. The CDR3 sequence is 15 residues long. CDR3 in amino acids: CASSWGEGQYYGYTF. CDR3 sequence (DNA): TGTGCCAGCAGCTGGGGGGAGGGCCAGTACTATGGCTACACCTTC.

This clone was observed many times. The chain uses TRBV7-2 and TRBJ1-4; D is perhaps TRBD1 (6 bases). The germline V and J ends were trimmed by 2 bases and 3 bases, with 10 bases remaining between them. The germline gives CDR1 SGHTA, CDR2 FQGNSA. The CDR3 contains 15 residues. In DNA, the CDR3 is TGTGCCAGCAGCTTACAGGGGATCCCTAATGAAAAACTGTTTTTT. It yields the protein CASSLQGIPNEKLFF.

This chain joins TRBV5-5 and TRBJ1-1; no firm D call. Germline V gene sequence: CDR1 SGHKS, CDR2 YYEKEE (reference sequence). The CDR3 consists of 13 residues. With 4 bases removed from V and 1 base from J, the gap between germline ends came to 8 bases. CDR3 sequence reads: CASSVFWNTEAFF. In nucleotides, the CDR3 is TGTGCCAGCAGCGTCTTTTGGAACACTGAAGCTTTCTTT.

The rearrangement links TRBV6-1 to TRBJ2-1, with 7 nucleotides matching TRBD1. Germline assignment: CDR1 MNHNS and CDR2 SASEGT. Unmatched junction bases numbered 6, after V lost 3 bases and J lost 10 bases. The CDR3 runs to 13 residues. The CDR3 nucleotides are TGTGCCAGCAGTGAGAACTGGGACAGAGAGCAGTTCTTC. It is translated as CASSENWDREQFF.

The V and J genes are TRBV1 and TRBJ1-2. TRBV1 is termed a pseudogene. The CDR3 length is 15 residues. CDR3 sequence: CTSSPALGTNYGYTF. CDR3 sequence (DNA): TGCACCAGCAGCCCTGCTTTAGGGACTAACTATGGCTACACCTTC.

The chain has TRBV19 and TRBJ1-3; D remains ambiguous. Between the trimmed V and J ends, which lost 8 bases and 0 bases, there was a span of 14 bases. The CDR3 is 15 amino acids. CDR1 is LNHDA, CDR2 SQIVND, per germline (reference sequence). CDR3 residues: CASSYDDLSGNTIYF. DNA for the CDR3: TGTGCCAGTTCCTATGACGATCTCTCTGGAAACACCATATATTTT.

V gene TRBV19 combines with J gene TRBJ1-5; 8 positions agree with TRBD1. The germline gives CDR1 LNHDA, CDR2 SQIVND (reference sequence). Trimming cost V 4 bases and J 6 bases; bases outside gene matches: 14. The CDR3 is made up of 17 amino acids. CDR3 in DNA: TGTGCCAGTAGTACGTTCCTGGACAGGGAGTATACTCAGCCCCAGCATTTT. Its protein product is CASSTFLDREYTQPQHF.